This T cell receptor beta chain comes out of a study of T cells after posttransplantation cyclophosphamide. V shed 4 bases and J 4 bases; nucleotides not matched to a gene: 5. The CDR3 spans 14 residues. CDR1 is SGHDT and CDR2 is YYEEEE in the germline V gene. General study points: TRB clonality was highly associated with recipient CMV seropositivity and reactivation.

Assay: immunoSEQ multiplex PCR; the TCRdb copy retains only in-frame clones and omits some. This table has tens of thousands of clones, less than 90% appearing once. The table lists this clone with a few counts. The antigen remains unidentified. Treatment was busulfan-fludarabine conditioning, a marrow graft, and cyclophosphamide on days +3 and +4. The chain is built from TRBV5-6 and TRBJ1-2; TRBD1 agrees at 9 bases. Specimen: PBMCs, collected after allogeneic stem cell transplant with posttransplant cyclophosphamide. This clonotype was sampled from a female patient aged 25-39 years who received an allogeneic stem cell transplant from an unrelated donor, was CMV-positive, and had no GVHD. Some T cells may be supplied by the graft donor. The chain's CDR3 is CASSPGTGIYGYTF. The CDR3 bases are TGTGCCAGCAGCCCCGGGACAGGGATCTATGGCTACACCTTC.